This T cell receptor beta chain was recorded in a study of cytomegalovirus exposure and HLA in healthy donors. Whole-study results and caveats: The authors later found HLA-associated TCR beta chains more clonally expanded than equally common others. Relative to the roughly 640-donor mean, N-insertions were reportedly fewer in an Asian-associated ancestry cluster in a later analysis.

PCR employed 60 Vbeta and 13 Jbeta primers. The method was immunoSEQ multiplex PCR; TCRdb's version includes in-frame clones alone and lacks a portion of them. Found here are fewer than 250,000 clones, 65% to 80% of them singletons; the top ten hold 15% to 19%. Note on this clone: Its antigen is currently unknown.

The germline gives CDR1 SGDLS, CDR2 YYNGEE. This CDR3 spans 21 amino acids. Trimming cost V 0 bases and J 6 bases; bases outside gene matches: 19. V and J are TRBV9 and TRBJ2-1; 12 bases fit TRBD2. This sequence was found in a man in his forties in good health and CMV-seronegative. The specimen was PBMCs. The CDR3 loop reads CASSVGVSVASGRADPNEQFF. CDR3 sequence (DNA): TGTGCCAGCAGCGTAGGTGTGTCCGTGGCTAGCGGGAGGGCCGATCCCAATGAGCAGTTCTTC.